These 6 T cell receptor beta chains originate from one sample sequenced in a study of response to subunit inactivated influenza vaccine. TCRdb itself ran the RT-PCR reads through MiXCR, one entry per CDR3 protein. The repertoire holds 610,000 or so distinct CDR3 sequences, with around 15% as singletons. Sequences were derived from PBMCs from blood, sampled about 11 days after vaccination. These receptors all stem from a middle-aged man who received an inactivated influenza vaccine.

The chain uses TRBV20-1 and TRBJ2-7; D is tentatively TRBD1 or TRBD2 (5 bases each). Trimming took off 4 bases at V and 1 base at J, with 17 bases between the two ends. The CDR3 runs 15 residues. In germline, CDR1 is DFQATT, CDR2 SNEGSKA (reference sequence). The CDR3 loop is CSANPWVGRSYEQYF. The CDR3 nucleotides read TGCAGTGCTAACCCGTGGGTGGGACGTTCCTACGAGCAGTACTTC.

This clonotype was seen only a few times. The DNA for the CDR3 is TGTGCCAGCAGTTTCCGGCAGCTCCCCCACGAGCAGTACTTC. Translated: CASSFRQLPHEQYF. V usage is TRBV27 and J usage is TRBJ2-7; D call uncertain. The CDR3 totals 14 residues. CDR1 MNHEY and CDR2 SMNVEV come from the germline V gene (reference sequence). Trimming removed 3 bases at V and 5 bases at J, with 14 bases between.

This clonotype was observed at least ten times. The V call is TRBV28, the J call TRBJ2-3, with TRBD2 matching 9 bases. The CDR3 loop spans 16 amino acids. CDR1 is MDHEN and CDR2 is SYDVKM in the germline V gene. V shed 2 bases, J shed 3 bases, and the junction held 6 bases outside the gene matches. This CDR3 reads CASSLGLAGITDTQYF. The CDR3 DNA is TGTGCCAGCAGTTTAGGGCTAGCGGGGATAACAGATACGCAGTATTTT. The variable domain in full, completed from reference TRBV28 and TRBJ2-3, reads DVKVTQSSRYLVKRTGEKVFLECVQDMDHENMFWYRQDPGLGLRLIYFSYDVKMKEKGDIPEGYSVSREKKERFSLILESASTNQTSMYLCASSLGLAGITDTQYFGPGTRLTVL.

This clonotype was counted once. This sequence joins TRBV3-1 and TRBJ2-7; D not resolved. The V gene lost 5 bases and the J gene lost 1 base, with 15 bases spanning the gap. Germline values: CDR1 LGHDT, CDR2 YNNKEL (reference sequence). This CDR3 has 15 residues. DNA for the CDR3: TGTGCCAGCAGCGAAAGGTTACACGAGTCCTACGAGCAGTACTTC. Translating it yields CASSERLHESYEQYF.

The chain recombines TRBV18 with TRBJ2-5; D may correspond to TRBD1 or TRBD2 (6 bases each). Germline CDR1 is KGHSH and CDR2 is LQKENI. CDR3 size: 13 residues. Between the trimmed V and J ends, which lost 6 bases and 4 bases, there was a span of 12 bases. The CDR3, as DNA: TGTGCCAGCTCGGGGGGCGCCGGAGAGACCCAGTACTTC. It encodes CASSGGAGETQYF.

In its sample, this clonotype was seen a few times. The chain joins TRBV7-2 to TRBJ1-6, with 8 bases fitting TRBD1. The CDR3 spans 17 residues. Germline assignment: CDR1 SGHTA and CDR2 FQGNSA. J was trimmed by 3 bases and V by 3 bases; bases with no gene match: 7. CDR3 protein: CASSFRTGNIYNSPLHF. The CDR3 bases are TGTGCCAGCAGCTTCCGGACAGGGAACATCTATAATTCACCCCTCCACTTT.